This T cell receptor beta chain emerged from a study of PD-L1 blockade in urothelial cancer (dated by TCRdb to about 2017). The study in broad terms: Therapy was started around 2014 for all patients, and atezolizumab 1,200 mg was administered intravenously every 3 weeks. About 90% of the 29 patients were males with bladder-origin urothelial cancer, and about two thirds of the roughly 30 reported a prior smoking history. Patients had an ECOG performance status of 0 or 1 and had received between 0 and 3 prior chemotherapy regimens. Blood samples were analyzed at two time points: 3 weeks after treatment start (second dose) and 6 weeks after treatment start. Blood samples gave median yields of about 140,000 T cells and approximately 80,000 unique TCRs, along with a median clonality of around 0.08. The study, an exploratory multi-omic analysis, examined somatic, immune and clinical correlates of response to PD-L1 blockade with atezolizumab in urothelial cancer. Pretreatment tumor samples, along with matched peripheral blood collected serially before and after atezolizumab treatment, underwent TCR sequencing. Durable clinical benefit was defined as a progression-free survival longer than 6 months, and TCR features were additionally tested against progression-free survival and overall survival. In the same patients who had TCR sequencing, pretreatment tumors also underwent whole exome sequencing and RNA sequencing. Durable clinical benefit was achieved by nine patients but not by the remaining 20. Pretreatment blood TCR-seq was available for 30 or so patients, at least one posttreatment blood collection was obtained for approximately 25 patients, and tumor TCR-seq was available for approximately 25 patients.

For CDR1 and CDR2, the germline V gene lists SGHDT and YYEEEE. V was cut back by 2 bases and J by 0 bases, leaving a gap of 12 bases between them. Its CDR3 holds 17 amino acids, cysteine through phenylalanine. The CDR3 DNA has 51 bases and is translated from base 1. Read against the paper, the sample's time point label means: peripheral blood 6 weeks after treatment start. A cohort of 30 or so patients with locally advanced or metastatic urothelial carcinoma, treated at Memorial Sloan Kettering on a trial protocol, was included. Peripheral blood mononuclear cells were collected from each patient pretreatment and during treatment, giving between 1 and 8 total time points per patient. The Qiagen DNeasy Blood extraction kit was used to purify genomic DNA from total PBMCs and tumor samples. PBMCs were collected pretreatment and during treatment and were isolated and stored as previously described. To estimate absolute template abundance from read counts, synthetic TCR analog templates were spiked into each PCR. The immunoSEQ assay used bias-controlled V and J gene primers to amplify TCRbeta CDR3 regions from genomic DNA. Sequencing of rearranged TCRbeta segments was done at approximately 20X coverage. The authors' analysis ran thus. Clustering was used to correct sequencing errors, and CDR3s were annotated against IMGT to assign V, D and J genes. Only productive TCRbeta rearrangements were used in downstream analyses, excluding out-of-frame or stop-codon sequences. To compute clonality, Shannon entropy was normalized by the log of the number of unique productive sequences and then subtracted from one. Clones differing between time points or between blood and tumor were identified using Fisher's exact test with Benjamini-Hochberg correction, with an adjusted p below 0.01 applied as the threshold. Not all clones reach the TCRdb copy of this immuneACCESS table, which keeps in-frame sequences only. Checked studies attribute under half of the gap to unresolved V genes and leave the rest unexplained. V, J and clone size derive from that table, while D and trimming were established from the DNA sequence. The sample table contains about 38,000 clones; only one count was recorded for approximately 86% of them. The ten largest make up about a quarter of the sample.

The research as a whole found: Improved progression-free and overall survival was associated with having pretreatment peripheral blood TCR clonality below the median. Greater expansion of tumor-associated TCR clones in peripheral blood 3 weeks after the start of treatment was observed in patients with durable benefit (n of about 21, p = 0.022). Small sample size (n of about 30) and many exploratory analyses mean the results are intended to be hypothesis-generating.

This clone was detected only once. It has no known antigen specificity. Base qualities were left out, and no much larger clone turns up one base away. The chain couples TRBV5-6 to TRBJ1-6; the D gene is unclear. The TCR originated in a man between 60 and 75 years old with urothelial cancer. The sample was PBMCs, taken around atezolizumab (anti-PD-L1) treatment. The nucleotide sequence is TGTGCCAGCAGCTTACGAGGGCAGAGCTCCTATAATTCACCCCTCCACTTT. Its amino acids are CASSLRGQSSYNSPLHF. When the CDR3 is completed using the reference TRBV5-6 and TRBJ1-6 genes on either side, the full variable domain is DAGVTQSPTHLIKTRGQQVTLRCSPKSGHDTVSWYQQALGQGPQFIFQYYEEEERQRGNFPDRFSGHQFPNYSSELNVNALLLGDSALYLCASSLRGQSSYNSPLHFGNGTRLTVT.